Listed below are T cell receptor beta chains from one sample, sequenced in a study of cytomegalovirus exposure and HLA in healthy donors. Sequencing used immunoSEQ multiplex PCR; TCRdb keeps in-frame clones, though not all of them. This table holds approximately 80,000 clones, roughly 73% found once. The source material was PBMCs. The receptors shown here come from a woman aged 40 to 55 in good health and CMV-seropositive. Both conserved end residues are part of each CDR3. The D gene is left open where the match is weak. Not every row has a clone size; where given, it reads once, few, many or a size class.

J,D,V,size,CDR3,DNA
TRBJ2-7,-,TRBV6-1,-,CASTTSADSYEQYF,TGTGCCAGCACTACTTCGGCGGACTCCTACGAGCAGTACTTC
TRBJ1-5,TRBD1,TRBV28,-,CASSSFRDSYSNQPQHF,TGTGCCAGCAGCTCCTTCAGGGACAGTTATAGCAATCAGCCCCAGCATTTT
TRBJ2-4,-,TRBV7-9,few,CASVTTEGPGDIQYF,TGTGCCAGCGTCACAACGGAGGGGCCTGGGGACATTCAGTACTTC
TRBJ1-6,-,TRBV19,few,CASRGIRDTNSPLHF,TGTGCCAGCCGGGGTATCCGGGACACCAATTCACCCCTCCACTTT
TRBJ2-1,TRBD2,TRBV28,-,CASRAGYHEQFF,TGTGCGTCCAGAGCGGGATATCATGAGCAGTTCTTC
TRBJ2-1,TRBD2,TRBV5-4,-,CASSARTSGAYNEQFF,TGTGCCAGCAGCGCCAGGACTAGCGGCGCGTACAATGAGCAGTTCTTC
TRBJ2-1,TRBD2,TRBV7-7,-,CASSSRPGGGNEQFF,TGTGCCAGCAGCTCAAGACCGGGGGGGGGCAATGAGCAGTTCTTC
TRBJ2-1,-,TRBV12-5,-,CASGRSEGHNEQFF,TGTGCTAGTGGCCGCTCGGAGGGCCACAATGAGCAGTTCTTC
TRBJ2-1,-,TRBV27,-,CASSLFALLAGTLPKYNEQFF,TGTGCCAGCAGTTTATTTGCTCTGCTCGCGGGCACCTTACCGAAATACAATGAGCAGTTCTTC
TRBJ1-1,TRBD1,TRBV4-1,-,CASSRGTDSMNTEAFF,TGCGCCAGCAGCCGAGGGACAGACAGTATGAACACTGAAGCTTTCTTT
TRBJ1-1,TRBD1,TRBV5-4,-,CASSSPVQGRNTEAFF,TGTGCCAGCAGCTCCCCTGTACAGGGGAGGAACACTGAAGCTTTCTTT
TRBJ1-1,-,TRBV20-1,-,CSAAQGPEAFF,TGCAGTGCAGCTCAGGGGCCTGAAGCTTTCTTT
TRBJ2-7,TRBD2,TRBV7-2,-,CASSLNSGGLLTNEQYF,TGTGCCAGCAGCTTAAACTCTGGGGGACTACTAACCAACGAGCAGTACTTC
TRBJ1-3,-,TRBV7-2,-,CASSKPNSFSGNTIYF,TGTGCCAGCAGTAAACCCAACAGCTTCTCTGGAAACACCATATATTTT
TRBJ2-7,TRBD1,TRBV4-2,-,CASSTPIGTGTVSYEQYF,TGTGCCAGCAGCACACCTATTGGAACCGGGACAGTTTCCTACGAGCAGTACTTC
TRBJ1-1,-,TRBV4-3,-,CASSQGGRTEAFF,TGCGCCAGCAGCCAAGGAGGGCGGACTGAAGCTTTCTTT
TRBJ1-3,TRBD1,TRBV19,-,CASGTGGQGLSPGNTIYF,TGTGCCAGCGGGACCGGGGGACAGGGTCTAAGCCCTGGAAACACCATATATTTT
TRBJ1-1,-,TRBV6-1,-,CASRKRQNTEAFF,TGTGCCAGCAGGAAGAGACAAAACACTGAAGCTTTCTTT
TRBJ2-7,TRBD2,TRBV7-6,once,CASSLEVLAVSYEQYF,TGTGCCAGCAGCTTAGAGGTTCTAGCGGTGTCCTACGAGCAGTACTTC
TRBJ1-2,-,TRBV20-1,-,CLGRRDGYTF,TGCTTAGGAAGGAGGGATGGCTACACCTTC
TRBJ2-7,-,TRBV7-2,once,CASSSRTKDSYEQYF,TGTGCCAGCAGCTCGCGGACTAAGGACTCCTACGAGCAGTACTTC
TRBJ2-7,-,TRBV6-5,-,CASSSWTASYEQYF,TGTGCCAGCAGTTCTTGGACAGCCTCCTACGAGCAGTACTTC